This TCR beta chain was profiled in a study of a mutant IDH1 vaccine in newly diagnosed glioma. The CDR3 runs to 13 residues. Deletions cut 10 bases from V and 8 bases from J, with 15 bases between. Looked up from germline, CDR1 is SNHLY and CDR2 is FYNNEI. The sample's time point: week 23, last vaccination. Each vaccine dose was 300 ug of mutant IDH1 20-mer peptide, with topical imiquimod. New WHO grade 3 or 4 astrocytomas that were IDH1-mutant and ATRX-lost occurred in the donors. TCRdb's table, derived via immunoSEQ multiplex PCR, lists solely in-frame clones and lacks some. Among about 54,000 clones listed, around 80% were seen once. The study's findings and limits: With respect to changes in top peripheral T cell clonotypes, pseudoprogression seemed unrelated.

This clone appeared a single time. The antigen remains unidentified. This TCR came from a man aged 35-49 years with glioma. The V gene is TRBV2, the J gene TRBJ1-6; TRBD1 is a possible D gene (5 bases). The input for sequencing was PBMCs, taken from a glioma patient whose treatment included an IDH1 peptide vaccine. CDR3 region: CATSLRQYSPLHF. As DNA, the CDR3 is TGTGCCACCTCGTTGCGACAGTATTCACCCCTCCACTTT.